A single sample gave rise to the 3 T cell receptor beta chains below, sequenced in a study of cytomegalovirus exposure and HLA in healthy donors. Repertoires were generated with immunoSEQ multiplex PCR, while TCRdb's copy carries only in-frame clones and drops some. Of 60,000 or so clones listed, roughly 90% were seen once; the top ten hold about 0.95%. Sequences were obtained from PBMCs. These receptors were collected from a man younger than 35 in good health and CMV-seronegative.

The chain combines TRBV11-1 with TRBJ2-1; 13 bases are a match to TRBD2. Germline CDR1 is SGHAT and CDR2 is FQDESV (reference sequence). Trimming took 5 bases from V and 7 from J; bases not matched to a gene: 5. The CDR3 sequence is 15 residues long. The CDR3 here is CASSATSGRENEQFF. For the CDR3, the DNA is TGTGCCAGCAGCGCAACTAGCGGGAGGGAGAATGAGCAGTTCTTC.

This chain uses TRBV2 with TRBJ2-7; 11 nucleotides align to TRBD1. The CDR3 loop spans 14 amino acids. V dropped 7 bases and J dropped 3; count of bases not matched to a gene: 5. CDR1 is SNHLY and CDR2 is FYNNEI in the germline V gene. CDR3 in amino acids: CASKQDRGLYEQYF. The CDR3 DNA reads as TGTGCCAGCAAGCAGGACAGGGGGCTCTACGAGCAGTACTTC. The full variable domain, its missing parts supplied by reference TRBV2 and TRBJ2-7, is EPEVTQTPSHQVTQMGQEVILRCVPISNHLYFYWYRQILGQKVEFLVSFYNNEISEKSEIFDDQFSVERPDGSNFTLKIRSTKLEDSAMYFCASKQDRGLYEQYFGPGTRLTVT.

The chain uses TRBV6-5 and TRBJ1-2; D gene uncertain. The CDR3 consists of 13 residues. Trimming shortened V by 2 bases and J by 6 bases, and 10 bases separated the two germline ends. Germline V gene sequence: CDR1 MNHEY, CDR2 SVGAGI. CDR3 sequence reads: CASSYPFGDGYTF. The CDR3 bases are TGTGCCAGCAGTTACCCTTTCGGGGATGGCTACACCTTC.